Included here is one T cell receptor (beta chain) sequence, with context. Its antigen is unknown. Measured with immunoSEQ multiplex PCR; TCRdb has only the in-frame clones, and not every one. The data hold about 680,000 clones, with roughly 90% observed a single time. V dropped 0 bases and J dropped 7 bases, with 13 bases sitting between them. Germline CDR1 is LNHDA and CDR2 is SQIVND (reference sequence). This CDR3 comprises 15 residues. These data are taken from a study of Ad26.COV2.S vaccination and SARS-CoV-2 variants. Study-level background: Intramuscular Ad26.COV2.S at 5x10^10 or 1x10^11 viral particles. Findings of the study overall: Vaccinees showed greater spike-specific TCR breadth than placebo recipients. It was found that vaccine and placebo recipients had similar non-spike TCR breadth.

Stated treatment: around 19 received Ad26.COV2.S at low or high dose, single or two shots; five or six received placebo; per-sample allocation not given. Sampling was performed 63 days after the first vaccine or placebo injection. Boston supplied an adult donor aged 18-55 years. This sequence originates from a person aged 18 to 65 who received the Ad26.COV2.S COVID-19 vaccine or a placebo. J is TRBJ1-5 and V is TRBV19, with D unclear. The specimen comprised peripheral blood, sampled in a trial of Ad26.COV2.S vaccine versus placebo. The DNA of the CDR3 is TGTGCCAGTAGTATAGATGGGAAGGGAGGCCAGCCCCAGCATTTT. Its protein is CASSIDGKGGQPQHF.